The text below deals with one T cell receptor (beta chain). The specificity of this receptor is unknown. The record has no base qualities; no much larger clone is one base away. The sample comes from a study of blood T cell repertoires in COVID-19 (TCRdb year 2020). Regarding the complete study: The collaborator samples originated in the United States, Italy and Spain and spanned the acute and convalescent phases of COVID-19. The prospective study material was composed of cDNA or gDNA derived from T cells, B-cell-depleted T cells, or PBMCs. Subjects who had been exposed to COVID-19, were actively infected with it, or had recovered from it provided the deeply sampled blood TCRbeta repertoires that made up the dataset. A freely available public database, intended as a resource for researchers studying the immune response to SARS-CoV-2, is where the repertoires were released. The samples were drawn from the first 160 participants of the ongoing ImmuneRACE study and from 1,200 or so subjects provided by 6 global collaborators. Sample metadata almost always included a de-identified subject ID, COVID-19 status, age in years and sex. HLA class I and class II types, where available, came from metadata supplied by the sample provider rather than from assay-based typing.

TCRbeta CDR3 regions were amplified from genomic DNA using the immunoSEQ Assay, a bias-controlled multiplex PCR. The original pipeline was this. The number of nucleated cells in each sample was estimated from the amplification of reference gene primers within the assay. To quantify the absolute abundance of each unique TCRbeta CDR3 rearrangement, sequence reads were collapsed and filtered. Productive Simpson clonality was computed per sample as the square root of Simpson's diversity index over productive rearrangements. Here the immuneACCESS table is served through TCRdb, limited to in-frame sequences with V and J called. Missing clones are a known gap in these copies; in checked studies unresolved V genes cover under half, and the rest lacks a known reason. V, J and clone size derive from that table, while D and trimming were established from the DNA sequence. The sample includes some 110,000 clones, with around 79% observed a single time. The ten largest clonotypes hold about 2.7% of the sample.

Based on the germline V gene (reference sequence), the CDR1 and CDR2 sequences are SGHNT and YYREEE. There are 13 amino acids in the CDR3, from cysteine to phenylalanine inclusive. Only the CDR3 part of the read is kept: 39 bases, read in frame from the first base. For this chain, trimming is 4 bases at the V end and 5 bases at the J end, and the number of junction bases without a gene match is 4. The investigation overall reported the following: The quantity of clinical and demographic metadata differed by source and by participant and was supplied without curation.

The collaborating institutions used their own protocols to collect whole blood in K2EDTA tubes. For TCRbeta analysis, collaborators shipped samples in one of three forms: frozen whole blood, isolated PBMCs, or DNA extracted from either of those sample types. The chain is encoded by TRBV5-4 joined to TRBJ2-5; 8 junctional bases match TRBD1. The source is a man aged 50 or older with acute or convalescent COVID-19. What was sequenced was peripheral blood. The sequenced DNA is TGTGCCAGCAGCGTCACAGGGGGTGAGACCCAGTACTTC. This translates into CASSVTGGETQYF.